This record looks at one T cell receptor beta chain sequence and its context. From germline, CDR1 is MGHRA and CDR2 YSYEKL. V lost 2 bases to trimming and J lost 2 bases; unmatched junction nucleotides: 6. The CDR3 sequence is 16 residues long. The data are from a study of OX40 agonist ivuxolimab in advanced cancers. Data came from immunoSEQ multiplex PCR; TCRdb stores just in-frame clones and leaves some out. The top ten clones hold 16% of a sample with about 45,000 clones, roughly 90% of them seen once. The material sequenced was CD4+ or CD8+ T cells sorted from blood, taken in a trial of the OX40 agonist ivuxolimab. This clonotype was obtained from an adult with an advanced solid tumor such as melanoma, head and neck, liver or kidney cancer. V and J are TRBV4-1 and TRBJ1-5; the match to TRBD1 covers 7 bases. In DNA form, the CDR3 reads TGCGCCAGCAGCCAAACAGGGGAAGGTGGCAATCAGCCCCAGCATTTT. It is translated as CASSQTGEGGNQPQHF.